What follows are 13 T cell receptor beta chains derived from one specimen sequenced in a study of cytomegalovirus exposure and HLA in healthy donors. This PCR relied on a set of 60 Vbeta primers and 13 Jbeta primers. Sequencing was performed with immunoSEQ multiplex PCR; in TCRdb, only in-frame clones are kept and a portion is missing. Here the sample spans under 200,000 clones, around 84% being singletons. Sample: PBMCs. The source of these receptors is a male donor in good health and CMV-seropositive.

The chain couples TRBV6-7 to TRBJ2-1; 12 positions match TRBD2. TRBV6-7 has ORF status, its function being uncertain. The V segment lost 0 bases and the J segment 4 bases; nucleotides outside the gene matches: 4. The CDR3 sequence is 17 residues long. The CDR3 coding sequence is TGTGCCAGCAGTTACTCCTGGACTAGCGGGGCTTACAATGAGCAGTTCTTC. Amino acids: CASSYSWTSGAYNEQFF.

In this sample, this clone turned up a few times. The chain combines TRBV7-9 with TRBJ2-3; D gene unclear. CDR1 SEHNR and CDR2 FQNEAQ come from the germline V gene (reference sequence). This CDR3 spans 13 amino acids. Trimming removed 4 bases at V and 0 bases at J, with 5 bases between. The CDR3: CASSSTSTDTQYF. In DNA form, the CDR3 reads TGTGCCAGCAGCTCGACTAGCACAGATACGCAGTATTTT.

This clone occurred a few times. The chain is built from TRBV2 and TRBJ1-2; possibly TRBD1 for D (5 bases). CDR3 length equals 15 residues. With 5 bases removed from V and 3 bases from J, the gap between germline ends came to 16 bases. Germline V gene sequence: CDR1 SNHLY, CDR2 FYNNEI. CDR3 in DNA: TGTGCCAGCAGTCCATGGACACAGGCTGACTATGGCTACACCTTC. Its translation: CASSPWTQADYGYTF.

V usage is TRBV4-1 and J usage is TRBJ1-1, with 8 bases matching TRBD1. The CDR3 spans 13 residues. V dropped 8 bases and J dropped 7; count of bases not matched to a gene: 9. CDR1 and CDR2 from the germline V gene are MGHRA and YSYEKL. DNA for the CDR3: TGCGCCAGCCGTAAACAGGGGGAAGATGAAGCTTTCTTT. It translates to CASRKQGEDEAFF.

The chain has TRBV7-2 and TRBJ2-4, with a possible D match to TRBD1 (6 bases). Between the trimmed V and J ends, which lost 5 bases and 12 bases, there was a span of 17 bases. CDR1 is SGHTA and CDR2 is FQGNSA in the germline V gene. The CDR3 is made up of 13 amino acids. The CDR3 nucleotides read TGTGCCAGCAGCCCGGGACATGGTGACAGTCAGTACTTC. It translates to CASSPGHGDSQYF.

This rearrangement joins TRBV14 to TRBJ1-1; no reliable D call. The CDR3 is made up of 16 amino acids. V was trimmed by 6 bases and J by 2 bases, leaving 19 bases between them. The V gene's germline CDR1 is SGHDN and CDR2 FVKESK. The CDR3 protein is CASSPTYHLPNTEAFF. CDR3 coding DNA: TGTGCCAGCAGTCCAACGTACCACCTACCCAACACTGAAGCTTTCTTT.

The V gene is TRBV29-1, the J gene TRBJ2-1; 10 nucleotides line up with TRBD2. The V gene end was trimmed by 3 bases and the J gene end by 2 bases; junction bases not matched to a gene: 4. Germline CDR1 SQVTM, CDR2 ANQGSEA. This CDR3 comprises 15 residues. CDR3 loop: CSVDGLAGAYNEQFF. CDR3 nucleotide sequence: TGCAGCGTTGACGGTCTAGCGGGAGCCTACAATGAGCAGTTCTTC.

The chain is built from TRBV9 and TRBJ1-3; the D is unclear. The CDR3 runs 14 residues. Trimming pared 3 bases from V and 2 bases from J, leaving 9 bases between. The V gene's germline CDR1 is SGDLS and CDR2 YYNGEE. As DNA, the CDR3 is TGTGCCAGCAGCGGGGGAGGAGCTGGAAACACCATATATTTT. Encoded protein: CASSGGGAGNTIYF.

The V call is TRBV5-1, the J call TRBJ2-2; unclear D gene. Germline V lookup: CDR1 SGHRS, CDR2 YFSETQ. The CDR3 runs 14 residues. V lost 4 bases, J lost 1 base, and 8 bases lay in between. The CDR3 DNA reads as TGCGCCAGCAGCGCCCTTAGGAACACCGGGGAGCTGTTTTTT. As protein: CASSALRNTGELFF. The entire variable domain, with the rest obtained from reference TRBV5-1 and TRBJ2-2, is as follows: KAGVTQTPRYLIKTRGQQVTLSCSPISGHRSVSWYQQTPGQGLQFLFEYFSETQRNKGNFPGRFSGRQFSNSRSEMNVSTLELGDSALYLCASSALRNTGELFFGEGSRLTVL.

The chain carries TRBV2 and TRBJ1-6; 7 nucleotides agree with TRBD1. Trimming removed 9 bases from V and 7 bases from J; junction bases left unmatched: 6. Germline V gene sequence: CDR1 SNHLY, CDR2 FYNNEI. The CDR3 contains 13 residues. In DNA, the CDR3 is TGTGCCAGTAACAGGGGAGTGAATTCACCCCTCCACTTT. It encodes CASNRGVNSPLHF.

The CDR3 DNA reads as TGTGCCAGCAGCGTAGGGCCTTGGACAGGGGAAGGGTATGGCTACACCTTC. This codes for CASSVGPWTGEGYGYTF. The chain employs TRBV9 and TRBJ1-2, with 9 bases fitting TRBD1. This CDR3 has 17 residues. Germline values: CDR1 SGDLS, CDR2 YYNGEE. V was clipped by 0 bases and J by 5 bases; unmatched bases: 11.

J is TRBJ2-5 and V is TRBV19; D unresolved. CDR3 length: 14 residues. CDR1 LNHDA and CDR2 SQIVND come from the germline V gene (reference sequence). Deletions cut 6 bases from V and 5 bases from J, with 16 bases between. CDR3 coding DNA: TGTGCCAGTAGCATCTCTTTCACCGGGGAGACCCAGTACTTC. As protein: CASSISFTGETQYF. Variable domain in full (rest from reference TRBV19 and TRBJ2-5): DGGITQSPKYLFRKEGQNVTLSCEQNLNHDAMYWYRQDPGQGLRLIYYSQIVNDFQKGDIAEGYSVSREKKESFPLTVTSAQKNPTAFYLCASSISFTGETQYFGPGTRLLVL.

The chain joins TRBV9 to TRBJ2-2, with a tentative D call TRBD1 (5 bases). Germline V gives CDR1 SGDLS, CDR2 YYNGEE. The CDR3 is 15 residues long. V lost 3 bases and J lost 0, with 9 bases in between. The CDR3 protein is CASSAGNTNTGELFF. In DNA form, the CDR3 reads TGTGCCAGCAGCGCAGGGAATACGAACACCGGGGAGCTGTTTTTT.